Listed here are 27 T cell receptor beta chains from one sample, sequenced in a study of vaccination effects on CD4 cells after COVID-19. TCRdb's copy holds only in-frame clones and misses some; the assay was immunoSEQ multiplex PCR. The sample includes tens of thousands of clones, roughly 76% of them seen just once. These receptors are not linked to any known antigen. Viral peptide pool expansion of antigen-specific CD4+ T cells preceded sequencing in the ViraFEST assay. Investigators separated out CD4+ T cells once around 11 days of culture had passed. Neither prior SARS-CoV-2 infection nor positive nucleocapsid antibodies were present in the vaccine recipients. This material consisted of CD4+ T cells from PBMCs cultured with HCoV-NL63 spike peptides, taken before COVID-19 vaccination. The receptors stem from a human donor who received a COVID-19 vaccine.

The rearrangement links TRBV28 to TRBJ1-2, with 8 bases matching TRBD1. The trim removed 7 bases at V and 4 bases at J, leaving 20 bases unmatched. Germline V gene sequence: CDR1 MDHEN, CDR2 SYDVKM. The CDR3 has 18 amino acids. The CDR3 is CASTEVIGTGRVGYGYTF. CDR3 coding DNA: TGTGCCAGCACCGAGGTTATAGGGACAGGCCGGGTGGGCTATGGCTACACCTTC.

The gene calls are TRBV6-5 and TRBJ2-1; TRBD2 matches at 10 bases. The CDR3 loop spans 16 amino acids. Trimming removed 2 bases from V and 4 bases from J; junction bases left unmatched: 5. Germline values: CDR1 MNHEY, CDR2 SVGAGI. The CDR3 region has the DNA TGTGCCAGCAGTTACAAGCGGGGGGGGTCGTACAATGAGCAGTTCTTC. Translated, it gives CASSYKRGGSYNEQFF.

The chain joins TRBV6-6 to TRBJ2-6; unclear D gene. The CDR3 is made up of 15 amino acids. Trimming stripped 2 bases from V and 1 base from J, with 6 bases between. Germline assignment: CDR1 MNHNY and CDR2 SVGAGI (reference sequence). The chain's CDR3 is CASSYTFSGANVLTF. The CDR3 DNA sequence: TGTGCCAGCAGTTACACCTTTTCTGGGGCCAACGTCCTGACTTTC.

The V call is TRBV5-1, the J call TRBJ2-6; 10 positions match TRBD1. V lost 10 bases, J lost 1 base, and 14 bases stayed unmatched. Looked up from germline, CDR1 is SGHRS and CDR2 is YFSETQ. The CDR3 length is 18 residues. CDR3 sequence (DNA): TGCGCCCTAGACCTCCCGGGACAGGGGAGGTCTGGGGCCAACGTCCTGACTTTC. It encodes CALDLPGQGRSGANVLTF.

The sample holds a few counts of this clone. The rearrangement links TRBV19 to TRBJ1-5; D remains unclear. CDR3 length: 17 residues. V shed 6 bases and J shed 5 bases, with 23 bases lying between them. Germline values: CDR1 LNHDA, CDR2 SQIVND (reference sequence). The CDR3 nucleotides are TGTGCCAGTAGCCACCCACCCGGGAGACGAAAGGATCAGCCCCAGCATTTT. This gives the protein CASSHPPGRRKDQPQHF.

CDR3 region: CASSPGLVTIGYTF. In nucleotides, the CDR3 is TGTGCCAGCAGCCCTGGGTTAGTAACGATCGGCTACACCTTC. The gene calls are TRBV7-2 and TRBJ1-2; D uncertain. Germline V gene data show CDR1 as SGHTA and CDR2 as FQGNSA. The germline V and J ends were trimmed by 5 bases and 8 bases, with 18 bases remaining between them. This CDR3 contains 14 residues. Looking up the rest from reference TRBV7-2 and TRBJ1-2 gives the full variable domain: GAGVSQSPSNKVTEKGKDVELRCDPISGHTALYWYRQSLGQGLEFLIYFQGNSAPDKSGLPSDRFSAERTGGSVSTLTIQRTQQEDSAVYLCASSPGLVTIGYTFGSGTRLTVV.

This clone was picked up one time. This chain links TRBV11-3 with TRBJ2-3; 10 bases fit TRBD1. The CDR3 runs 16 residues. With 5 bases clipped from V and 4 bases from J, the junction kept 9 bases outside the gene matches. Germline assignment: CDR1 SGHNT and CDR2 YENEEA. As DNA, the CDR3 is TGTGCCAGCAGCCTCGGGATCGACAGGGGGCCAGATACGCAGTATTTT. Translating gives CASSLGIDRGPDTQYF.

The chain employs TRBV7-2 and TRBJ2-1, with 10 bases that match TRBD2. The CDR3 contains 16 residues. Germline V lookup: CDR1 SGHTA, CDR2 FQGNSA. The trim removed 4 bases at V and 10 bases at J, leaving 13 bases unmatched. CDR3 coding DNA: TGTGCCAGCAGCTGGAAGCGGGGGGGCCTTTTGCCGGAGCAGTTCTTC. Encoded protein: CASSWKRGGLLPEQFF.

The chain has TRBV18 and TRBJ1-4; a weak D match, TRBD1 (5 bases). V shed 5 bases and J shed 10 bases, with 17 bases lying between them. CDR1 and CDR2 (germline): KGHSH, LQKENI. The CDR3 is made up of 14 amino acids. This chain's CDR3 is CASSAQDGGAKLFF. CDR3 in DNA: TGTGCCAGCTCAGCACAGGATGGGGGTGCAAAACTGTTTTTT.

This sequence joins TRBV18 and TRBJ2-3; maybe TRBD2 (7 bases). Trimming took off 3 bases at V and 3 bases at J, with 13 bases between the two ends. The CDR3 is 15 residues long. Germline lookup yields CDR1 KGHSH and CDR2 LQKENI. CDR3 sequence: CASSPKGGGTDTQYF. The CDR3, as DNA: TGTGCCAGCTCACCGAAAGGGGGGGGGACAGATACGCAGTATTTT. The whole variable domain, filled in from reference TRBV18 and TRBJ2-3, reads NAGVMQNPRHLVRRRGQEARLRCSPMKGHSHVYWYRQLPEEGLKFMVYLQKENIIDESGMPKERFSAEFPKEGPSILRIQQVVRGDSAAYFCASSPKGGGTDTQYFGPGTRLTVL.

This clone was picked up a small number of times. The J gene is TRBJ1-2, the V gene TRBV5-1, with no clear D. Between the trimmed V and J ends, which lost 0 bases and 3 bases, there was a span of 6 bases. The germline gives CDR1 SGHRS, CDR2 YFSETQ. The CDR3 has 13 residues. CDR3 amino acids: CASSLDGDYGYTF. CDR3 coding DNA: TGCGCCAGCAGCTTGGACGGTGACTATGGCTACACCTTC.

This clone appeared a single time. The chain recombines TRBV7-9 with TRBJ2-3, with a tentative D call TRBD1 (5 bases). This CDR3 is 18 amino acids long. The germline V gene encodes CDR1 SEHNR and CDR2 FQNEAQ (reference sequence). The germline V and J ends were trimmed by 2 bases and 0 bases, with 18 bases remaining between them. The CDR3 DNA reads as TGTGCCAGCAGCTTAAGGGGTAAGGGCAGGATCAGCACAGATACGCAGTATTTT. It specifies CASSLRGKGRISTDTQYF.

The chain links TRBV3-1 (or the pseudogene TRBV3-2) to TRBJ1-2, with 7 bases aligning to TRBD1. This CDR3 has 14 amino acids. Germline CDR1 and CDR2: LGHDT and YNNKEL (reference sequence). The V gene end was trimmed by 4 bases and the J gene end by 6 bases; junction bases not matched to a gene: 8. This CDR3 is CASSPTGQVHGYTF. The CDR3 DNA follows: TGTGCCAGCAGCCCCACAGGACAGGTCCATGGCTACACCTTC.

The chain joins TRBV19 to TRBJ2-1; unclear D gene. The CDR3 length is 13 residues. From germline, CDR1 is LNHDA and CDR2 SQIVND (reference sequence). Trimming removed 7 bases at V and 3 bases at J, with 10 bases between. CDR3 sequence reads: CASKDSRYNEQFF. DNA of the CDR3: TGTGCCAGTAAGGATTCGCGCTACAATGAGCAGTTCTTC.

The CDR3 spells CASSERRELSTEAFF. CDR3 DNA sequence: TGTGCCAGCAGTGAAAGGAGGGAGCTTAGCACTGAAGCTTTCTTT. The rearrangement links TRBV6-1 to TRBJ1-1, with unresolved D. The V end lost 2 bases, the J end lost 4 bases, and 14 bases lay between the germline ends. This CDR3 has 15 amino acids. CDR1 is MNHNS and CDR2 is SASEGT in the germline V gene.

The V call is TRBV5-1, the J call TRBJ1-4; no reliable D call. The length of the CDR3 is 15 residues. Trimming cost V 0 bases and J 8 bases, with 14 bases left between them. Germline-derived CDR1 and CDR2 are SGHRS and YFSETQ. Here the CDR3 DNA reads TGCGCCAGCAGCTTGGCCGGAGCCCCGGGGGAAAAACTGTTTTTT. It translates to CASSLAGAPGEKLFF.

The V gene is TRBV5-1, the J gene TRBJ1-1; D may be TRBD1 (5 bases). V shed 4 bases and J shed 4 bases, with 17 bases lying between them. CDR1 and CDR2 (germline): SGHRS, YFSETQ. This CDR3 is 15 amino acids long. CDR3 residues: CASSITGGFGTEAFF. CDR3 DNA: TGCGCCAGCAGCATTACCGGGGGATTTGGCACTGAAGCTTTCTTT.

The rearrangement links TRBV2 to TRBJ2-5, with 7 bases that match TRBD1. Germline V CDR1 and CDR2: SNHLY, FYNNEI. This CDR3 region has 15 residues. The J segment lost 4 bases and the V segment lost 5 bases, leaving 10 bases of the junction unmatched. CDR3 in DNA: TGTGCCAGCAGTACGACAGGGACCCCGGGAGAGACCCAGTACTTC. This gives the protein CASSTTGTPGETQYF.

The V call is TRBV19, the J call TRBJ1-6; tentative D call: TRBD1 (5 bases). This CDR3 is 14 amino acids long. CDR1 and CDR2 (germline): LNHDA, SQIVND (reference sequence). The V end was cut by 7 bases, the J end by 5 bases, with 12 bases between. The CDR3 region has the DNA TGTGCCAGTACCCGGGACTCTAATAATTCACCCCTCCACTTT. Its translation is CASTRDSNNSPLHF.

Only one count was recorded for this clone. The J gene is TRBJ1-5, the V gene TRBV6-1, with a tentative D call TRBD1 (5 bases). V was clipped by 3 bases and J by 2 bases, with 14 bases between them. Germline lookup yields CDR1 MNHNS and CDR2 SASEGT. CDR3 length equals 16 residues. This CDR3 reads CASSDKLGVGNQPQHF. CDR3 coding DNA: TGTGCCAGCAGTGATAAGTTGGGGGTCGGCAATCAGCCCCAGCATTTT.

The rearrangement links TRBV6-5 to TRBJ1-2; D not resolved. The CDR3 spans 15 residues. Germline V gene data show CDR1 as MNHEY and CDR2 as SVGAGI. V was shortened by 2 bases and J by 0 bases, with 10 bases between the two germline ends. The CDR3 nucleotides are TGTGCCAGCAGTTACATAGCCCGACCTAACTATGGCTACACCTTC. Encoded protein: CASSYIARPNYGYTF.

The CDR3 here is CASRHSTGYTF. The CDR3 nucleotides are TGTGCCAGCCGACACTCCACTGGCTACACCTTC. V is TRBV9 and J is TRBJ1-2, with D hard to call. In germline, CDR1 is SGDLS, CDR2 YYNGEE. V was cut by 7 bases and J by 7 bases, with 11 bases left in between. The CDR3 covers 11 residues.

This clone was counted only a few times. The chain combines TRBV7-9 with TRBJ1-3, with TRBD1 as a possible D gene (5 bases). The CDR3 extends over 13 amino acids. Germline CDR1 is SEHNR and CDR2 is FQNEAQ (reference sequence). Between the trimmed V and J ends, which lost 4 bases and 3 bases, there was a span of 7 bases. The CDR3 here is CASSWGSGNTIYF. CDR3 DNA: TGTGCCAGCAGCTGGGGCAGTGGAAACACCATATATTTT.

This clone occurred once. This chain links TRBV9 with TRBJ1-5; D possibly corresponds to TRBD1 (5 bases). Germline V gene lookup returns CDR1 SGDLS and CDR2 YYNGEE. CDR3 length: 14 amino acids. V was trimmed by 4 bases and J by 6 bases, leaving 14 bases between them. CDR3 sequence (DNA): TGTGCCAGCAGCCCCCAGACAGAGGGTCAGCCCCAGCATTTT. Translated: CASSPQTEGQPQHF.

The chain couples TRBV6-5 to TRBJ2-5; D is possibly TRBD1 (6 bases). CDR3 length: 14 residues. V dropped 6 bases and J dropped 1 base, with 12 bases sitting between them. Per germline, CDR1 MNHEY and CDR2 SVGAGI. The CDR3 DNA is TGTGCCAGCAGGGTACAGGGTGCCCAAGAGACCCAGTACTTC. It encodes CASRVQGAQETQYF.

The J gene is TRBJ1-2, the V gene TRBV6-1, with D hard to call. The CDR3 is made up of 14 amino acids. Trimming pared 2 bases from V and 5 bases from J, leaving 12 bases between. Germline assignment: CDR1 MNHNS and CDR2 SASEGT. The CDR3 DNA sequence: TGTGCCAGCAGTGAACCGGTCAGGCTTTATGGCTACACCTTC. It encodes CASSEPVRLYGYTF.

This clone was seen just once. The V and J genes are TRBV5-1 and TRBJ2-5; 12 bases match TRBD2. Germline-derived CDR1 and CDR2 are SGHRS and YFSETQ. This CDR3 is built from 17 residues. The V segment lost 0 bases and the J segment 4 bases; nucleotides outside the gene matches: 7. CDR3 protein: CASSLAPSGGGRETQYF. The CDR3 DNA is TGCGCCAGCAGCTTGGCCCCTAGCGGGGGGGGAAGAGAGACCCAGTACTTC. Looking up the rest from reference TRBV5-1 and TRBJ2-5 gives the full variable domain: KAGVTQTPRYLIKTRGQQVTLSCSPISGHRSVSWYQQTPGQGLQFLFEYFSETQRNKGNFPGRFSGRQFSNSRSEMNVSTLELGDSALYLCASSLAPSGGGRETQYFGPGTRLLVL.